The 2 T cell receptor beta chains presented below share a single source sample, sequenced in a study of OX40 agonist ivuxolimab in advanced cancers. TCRdb's table, derived via immunoSEQ multiplex PCR, lists solely in-frame clones and lacks some. The sample has about 81,000 clones, more than 70% seen once. Sequenced material: CD4+ or CD8+ T cells sorted from blood, taken in a trial of the OX40 agonist ivuxolimab. Receptor source: an adult with an advanced solid tumor such as melanoma, head and neck, liver or kidney cancer.

V gene TRBV2 combines with J gene TRBJ2-5; D is perhaps TRBD2 (6 bases). CDR1 and CDR2 from the germline V gene are SNHLY and FYNNEI. V was shortened by 3 bases and J by 7 bases, with 12 bases between the two germline ends. This CDR3 region has 13 residues. The CDR3 region has the DNA TGTGCCAGCAGTGACTTGGAGGGGCGGACCCAGTACTTC. Translation: CASSDLEGRTQYF.

V gene TRBV18 combines with J gene TRBJ2-2, with TRBD1 matching over 7 bases. The CDR3 is 16 amino acids. V lost 3 bases and J lost 5; bases outside the gene matches: 9. CDR1 is KGHSH and CDR2 is LQKENI in the germline V gene. The chain's CDR3 is CASSPPTGRETGELFF. The CDR3 DNA reads TGTGCCAGCTCACCCCCGACAGGGCGCGAGACCGGGGAGCTGTTTTTT.